Below, 32 T cell receptor beta chains from the same sample are listed, as sequenced in a study of T cell changes during pregnancy in multiple sclerosis. Only in-frame clones appear in the TCRdb table, and some are missing; sequencing was by immunoSEQ multiplex PCR. This sample has 35,000 to 55,000 clones, with 80% to 90% found just once. Specimen: CD4+ T cells from peripheral blood mononuclear cells, collected after pregnancy. The receptors here all came from a female donor with multiple sclerosis, enrolled in a pregnancy study.

The chain has TRBV7-3 and TRBJ1-1; 8 nucleotides align to TRBD1. The J segment lost 2 bases and the V segment lost 5 bases, leaving 4 bases of the junction unmatched. Germline lookup yields CDR1 SGHTA and CDR2 FQGTGA. This CDR3 has 14 amino acids. The DNA of the CDR3 is TGTGCCAGCAGCCAGGGGACAGGAAACACTGAAGCTTTCTTT. Encoded protein: CASSQGTGNTEAFF.

This clone was seen just once. The chain carries TRBV30 and TRBJ1-2; 7 nucleotides match TRBD1. Germline assignment: CDR1 GTSNPN and CDR2 SVGIG (reference sequence). The J segment lost 0 bases and the V segment lost 3 bases, leaving 7 bases of the junction unmatched. The CDR3 covers 15 residues. This chain's CDR3 is CAWRPGQRTNYGYTF. CDR3 in DNA: TGTGCCTGGAGGCCGGGACAGCGAACTAACTATGGCTACACCTTC.

The V and J genes are TRBV16 and TRBJ2-2; D might be TRBD2 (5 bases). V was clipped by 3 bases and J by 5 bases, with 10 bases between them. The CDR3 is 14 amino acids. From germline, CDR1 is KGHSY and CDR2 FQNENV. For the CDR3, the DNA is TGTGCCAGCAGCCAGACCCGGAGGACCGGGGAGCTGTTTTTT. This sequence encodes CASSQTRRTGELFF.

The chain is built from TRBV2 and TRBJ2-1; D is ambiguous. The V gene lost 7 bases and the J gene lost 4 bases, with 11 bases spanning the gap. This CDR3 spans 13 amino acids. From germline, CDR1 is SNHLY and CDR2 FYNNEI. In DNA form, the CDR3 reads TGTGCCAGCAACTGGGCCTATTACAATGAGCAGTTCTTC. The encoded protein is CASNWAYYNEQFF.

The V gene is TRBV29-1, the J gene TRBJ1-2; tentatively, D is TRBD1 (5 bases). The ends were cut back, 7 bases at V and 3 bases at J, with 12 bases in the middle. Germline lookup yields CDR1 SQVTM and CDR2 ANQGSEA. This CDR3 spans 12 amino acids. The CDR3 region is CSAAQGDYGYTF. CDR3 coding DNA: TGCAGCGCCGCCCAAGGGGACTATGGCTACACCTTC.

The chain has TRBV10-3 and TRBJ2-3; D is possibly TRBD1 (5 bases). Trimming removed 1 base at V and 3 bases at J, with 8 bases between. CDR3 size: 14 residues. The germline gives CDR1 ENHRY, CDR2 SYGVKD. CDR3 amino acids: CAISELTVTDTQYF. CDR3 DNA: TGTGCCATCAGTGAGTTGACAGTGACAGATACGCAGTATTTT.

The chain has TRBV5-1 and TRBJ1-6; perhaps TRBD1 as D (5 bases). Germline CDR1 SGHRS, CDR2 YFSETQ. This CDR3 is 15 amino acids long. V lost 3 bases and J lost 6, with 13 bases in between. CDR3 DNA sequence: TGCGCCAGCAGCTCCCGGGGGGAGTCTAATTCACCCCTCCACTTT. Residues: CASSSRGESNSPLHF.

The rearrangement joins TRBV5-1 to TRBJ2-2; tentatively, D is TRBD2 (5 bases). V lost 0 bases and J lost 0, with 6 bases in between. Germline V gene sequence: CDR1 SGHRS, CDR2 YFSETQ. This CDR3 is built from 15 residues. The CDR3 spells CASSLGTSNTGELFF. The CDR3 DNA reads TGCGCCAGCAGCTTGGGGACTTCGAACACCGGGGAGCTGTTTTTT.

The chain joins TRBV5-6 to TRBJ2-1; 8 nucleotides agree with TRBD2. The CDR3 covers 14 residues. Germline V CDR1 and CDR2: SGHDT, YYEEEE. V shed 3 bases, J shed 9 bases, and the junction held 8 bases outside the gene matches. The CDR3 bases are TGTGCCAGCAGCTCCGTCCCGGGGGGGGGTGAGCAGTTCTTC. This sequence encodes CASSSVPGGGEQFF.

This chain uses TRBV2 with TRBJ2-7; D is ambiguous. The ends were cut back, 3 bases at V and 0 bases at J, with 6 bases in the middle. The CDR3 sequence is 13 residues long. CDR1 and CDR2 (germline): SNHLY, FYNNEI. The CDR3 coding sequence is TGTGCCAGCAGTGATCACTTCTCCTACGAGCAGTACTTC. Residues: CASSDHFSYEQYF.

This rearrangement joins TRBV4-1 to TRBJ2-3; D uncertain. V dropped 3 bases and J dropped 6 bases, with 10 bases sitting between them. CDR1 and CDR2 from the germline V gene are MGHRA and YSYEKL. The CDR3 totals 13 residues. This CDR3 is CASSHPPGDTQYF. Written as DNA, the CDR3 is TGCGCCAGCAGCCACCCCCCCGGGGATACGCAGTATTTT.

The J gene is TRBJ2-7, the V gene TRBV5-6, with TRBD2 matching 8 bases. Germline assignment: CDR1 SGHDT and CDR2 YYEEEE. J lost 2 bases, V lost 4 bases, and 5 bases had no gene match. This CDR3 is 14 amino acids long. The CDR3 DNA is TGTGCCAGCAGCCGGACGGGGGGGACCTACGAGCAGTACTTC. Protein: CASSRTGGTYEQYF.

This chain connects TRBV10-3 to TRBJ2-2; D is unclear. The germline V gene has CDR1 ENHRY and CDR2 SYGVKD. The germline V and J ends were trimmed by 10 bases and 3 bases, with 18 bases remaining between them. The CDR3 extends over 15 amino acids. The CDR3 spells CATTHRLGDTGELFF. CDR3 nucleotide sequence: TGTGCCACTACCCACCGGCTAGGCGACACCGGGGAGCTGTTTTTT.

The chain uses TRBV7-9 and TRBJ2-3; perhaps TRBD2 as D (5 bases). The CDR3 runs 13 residues. The germline V gene has CDR1 SEHNR and CDR2 FQNEAQ (reference sequence). V shed 8 bases and J shed 1 base, with 10 bases lying between them. CDR3 sequence reads: CASLLAGTDTQYF. As DNA, the CDR3 is TGTGCCAGCTTGCTAGCTGGCACAGATACGCAGTATTTT.

The rearrangement uses TRBV2 and TRBJ1-2; D is possibly TRBD1 (5 bases). This CDR3 comprises 13 residues. V was clipped by 7 bases and J by 6 bases, with 15 bases between them. The germline CDR1 and CDR2 sequences are SNHLY and FYNNEI. CDR3 sequence: CASNGGAWDGYTF. The CDR3 DNA follows: TGTGCCAGCAACGGAGGGGCGTGGGATGGCTACACCTTC.

The genes are TRBV25-1 and TRBJ2-7, with 11 bases fitting TRBD2. After removal of 4 bases from V and 2 bases from J, the junction contained 4 bases not matched to a gene. The CDR3 loop spans 15 amino acids. Germline V gene sequence: CDR1 MGHDK, CDR2 SYGVNS. Here the CDR3 DNA reads TGTGCCAGCAGTGTAGCGGGAGGGGTACCCTACGAGCAGTACTTC. Protein sequence: CASSVAGGVPYEQYF.

The rearrangement joins TRBV19 to TRBJ2-1; 10 nucleotides match TRBD2. The CDR3 is 15 residues long. Per the germline V gene, CDR1 is LNHDA and CDR2 is SQIVND (reference sequence). V gave up 3 bases and J gave up 8 bases; unmatched junction bases: 7. CDR3 nucleotide sequence: TGTGCCAGTAGTATTCTCGCTAGCGGGAGTCATGAGCAGTTCTTC. Translation: CASSILASGSHEQFF. Variable domain in full (rest from reference TRBV19 and TRBJ2-1): DGGITQSPKYLFRKEGQNVTLSCEQNLNHDAMYWYRQDPGQGLRLIYYSQIVNDFQKGDIAEGYSVSREKKESFPLTVTSAQKNPTAFYLCASSILASGSHEQFFGPGTRLTVL.

The chain uses TRBV2 and TRBJ2-1, with 12 bases identical to TRBD2. The CDR3 extends over 17 amino acids. Germline V gives CDR1 SNHLY, CDR2 FYNNEI. J was trimmed by 2 bases and V by 2 bases; bases with no gene match: 4. CDR3 nucleotides: TGTGCCAGCAGTGAATTAGGACTAGCGGGACCCTACAATGAGCAGTTCTTC. This translates into CASSELGLAGPYNEQFF.

This chain uses TRBV10-3 with TRBJ1-5, with D hard to call. V lost 0 bases, J lost 0 bases, and 9 bases lay in between. CDR3 length: 16 residues. Germline V lookup: CDR1 ENHRY, CDR2 SYGVKD. CDR3 amino acids: CAISESTGNSNQPQHF. CDR3 sequence (DNA): TGTGCCATCAGTGAGTCGACGGGGAATAGCAATCAGCCCCAGCATTTT.

The J gene is TRBJ2-7, the V gene TRBV5-1; 8 bases are shared with TRBD1. The CDR3 consists of 15 residues. CDR1 is SGHRS and CDR2 is YFSETQ in the germline V gene. The V segment lost 2 bases and the J segment 0 bases; nucleotides outside the gene matches: 4. The CDR3 protein is CASSFGTGPSYEQYF. Written as DNA, the CDR3 is TGCGCCAGCAGCTTCGGGACAGGACCCTCCTACGAGCAGTACTTC.

The chain joins TRBV4-2 to TRBJ2-1; tentative D call: TRBD1 (6 bases). The CDR3 length is 14 residues. Germline CDR1 reads LGHNA; CDR2 reads YNFKEQ. V was clipped by 4 bases and J by 4 bases, with 11 bases between them. The CDR3 DNA sequence: TGTGCCAGCAGCCGGGCCGACAGGTACAATGAGCAGTTCTTC. This gives the protein CASSRADRYNEQFF.

The chain joins TRBV5-1 to TRBJ2-5, with 9 bases fitting TRBD2. The V and J ends lost 0 bases and 3 bases, in that order; junction bases with no gene match: 3. Looked up from germline, CDR1 is SGHRS and CDR2 is YFSETQ. The CDR3 length is 15 residues. The CDR3 DNA is TGCGCCAGCAGCTTGGGCGGGAGGGCCGAAGAGACCCAGTACTTC. This translates into CASSLGGRAEETQYF.

The V and J genes are TRBV5-1 and TRBJ1-1; 7 bases agree with TRBD1. Per the germline V gene, CDR1 is SGHRS and CDR2 is YFSETQ. The CDR3 length is 14 residues. J lost 3 bases, V lost 2 bases, and 4 bases had no gene match. The CDR3 nucleotides read TGCGCCAGCAGCTTCGGACAGGTGGACACTGAAGCTTTCTTT. It specifies CASSFGQVDTEAFF.

The V and J genes are TRBV4-3 and TRBJ2-3; TRBD2 matches at 9 bases. CDR1 is LGHNA and CDR2 is YSLEER in the germline V gene. The CDR3 is 16 amino acids. V was pared by 3 bases and J by 0 bases, with 4 bases of the junction left unmatched. CDR3 residues: CASSHTSGLSTDTQYF. In DNA, the CDR3 is TGCGCCAGCAGCCACACTAGCGGGCTTAGCACAGATACGCAGTATTTT.

The chain has TRBV6-1 and TRBJ1-2, with no clear D. The CDR3 extends over 14 amino acids. V lost 2 bases to trimming and J lost 4 bases, with 11 bases between them. CDR1 is MNHNS and CDR2 is SASEGT in the germline V gene. The CDR3 nucleotides are TGTGCCAGCAGTGAATTTCGGTCTACCTATGGCTACACCTTC. Translating gives CASSEFRSTYGYTF.

CDR3 sequence reads: CASSEDGSYNEQFF. CDR3 DNA: TGTGCCAGCAGTGAAGACGGCTCCTACAATGAGCAGTTCTTC. V gene TRBV6-1 combines with J gene TRBJ2-1; no clear D. The V end lost 1 base, the J end lost 0 bases, and 4 bases lay between the germline ends. CDR3 length: 14 residues. In germline, CDR1 is MNHNS, CDR2 SASEGT.

The rearrangement uses TRBV4-1 and TRBJ1-3; TRBD1 matches at 8 bases. The length of the CDR3 is 15 residues. Germline assignment: CDR1 MGHRA and CDR2 YSYEKL. The V segment lost 2 bases and the J segment 7 bases; nucleotides outside the gene matches: 7. The CDR3, as DNA: TGCGCCAGCAGCCAACGGACAGGGAATGGGAACACCATATATTTT. It yields the protein CASSQRTGNGNTIYF.

The CDR3 sequence is CASSIVPGMNTEAFF. CDR3 nucleotides: TGTGCCAGTAGTATTGTCCCAGGGATGAACACTGAAGCTTTCTTT. The rearrangement links TRBV19 to TRBJ1-1; TRBD1 might be the D (5 bases). V was cut by 3 bases and J by 0 bases, with 11 bases left in between. The CDR3 has 15 amino acids. CDR1 is LNHDA and CDR2 is SQIVND in the germline V gene (reference sequence).

V is TRBV6-4 and J is TRBJ2-2; 10 positions agree with TRBD2. The germline CDR1 and CDR2 sequences are MRHNA and SNTAGT. V was pared by 3 bases and J by 6 bases, with 4 bases of the junction left unmatched. The CDR3 spans 15 residues. The DNA of the CDR3 is TGTGCCAGCAGTGAAGCAGCGGGAGGGCCCGGGGAGCTGTTTTTT. This gives the protein CASSEAAGGPGELFF.

The chain is built from TRBV7-9 and TRBJ2-1; TRBD1 is a possible D gene (5 bases). V shed 4 bases and J shed 8 bases, with 12 bases lying between them. This CDR3 spans 13 amino acids. Looked up from germline, CDR1 is SEHNR and CDR2 is FQNEAQ (reference sequence). CDR3 nucleotide sequence: TGTGCCAGCAGCTCCCCTTGGGGCGATGAGCAGTTCTTC. This gives the protein CASSSPWGDEQFF.

For the CDR3, the DNA is TGCGCCAGCAGCCAAGACACGACTAGCGGGAGGGCCAACGAGCAGTACTTC. It is translated as CASSQDTTSGRANEQYF. This chain connects TRBV4-1 to TRBJ2-7; 14 bases match TRBD2. CDR3 length: 17 amino acids. Looked up from germline, CDR1 is MGHRA and CDR2 is YSYEKL. With 0 bases clipped from V and 5 bases from J, the junction kept 6 bases outside the gene matches.

Notes on this clone: Other DNA sequences within the sample encode an identical CDR3. Written as DNA, the CDR3 is TGTGCCAGCAGTGTAAACAGGGGCCCCTACGAGCAGTACTTC. Translating it yields CASSVNRGPYEQYF. The genes are TRBV2 and TRBJ2-7; 7 bases fit TRBD1. This CDR3 has 14 residues. The ends lost 4 bases at V and 2 bases at J; junction bases unmatched: 5. CDR1 is SNHLY and CDR2 is FYNNEI in the germline V gene.